Shown below are 13 T cell receptor beta chains from a single sample sequenced in a study of shared clonotypes between healthy human individuals. Sequencing was performed with immunoSEQ multiplex PCR; in TCRdb, only in-frame clones are kept and a portion is missing. The sample contains 2 million to 2.5 million clones, 85% to 95% of which appear only once. The source material was naive CD4+ T cells sorted from blood. Documented subset: CD45RA+ positively selected. These receptors were taken from a young man in good health.

The chain combines TRBV7-9 with TRBJ2-3, with 7 bases that match TRBD1. The CDR3 has 16 residues. Germline CDR1 reads SEHNR; CDR2 reads FQNEAQ (reference sequence). V shed 2 bases and J 1 base; nucleotides not matched to a gene: 6. The CDR3 here is CASSLTTGSGTDTQYF. CDR3 DNA: TGTGCCAGCAGCTTAACGACAGGGTCAGGCACAGATACGCAGTATTTT.

The chain recombines TRBV15 with TRBJ2-3; D is unclear. V dropped 0 bases and J dropped 1 base, with 8 bases sitting between them. Germline V gives CDR1 LNHNV, CDR2 YYDKDF (reference sequence). CDR3 size: 15 residues. The CDR3 loop reads CATSRDDQGTDTQYF. DNA for the CDR3: TGTGCCACCAGCAGAGATGATCAGGGCACAGATACGCAGTATTTT.

The chain has TRBV27 and TRBJ1-2; 7 bases agree with TRBD1. CDR3 length: 14 amino acids. Germline V gene sequence: CDR1 MNHEY, CDR2 SMNVEV (reference sequence). J was trimmed by 5 bases and V by 10 bases; bases with no gene match: 13. In nucleotides, the CDR3 is TGTGCCACCGCTACCGGGACAGCCAATTATGGCTACACCTTC. This sequence encodes CATATGTANYGYTF.

V usage is TRBV28 and J usage is TRBJ2-7; 7 bases match TRBD2. The CDR3 consists of 15 residues. Looked up from germline, CDR1 is MDHEN and CDR2 is SYDVKM. Trimming cost V 5 bases and J 4 bases; bases outside gene matches: 11. CDR3 nucleotides: TGTGCCAGCAGTCCCCCGGGGGGATTTTATTACGAGCAGTACTTC. Amino acids: CASSPPGGFYYEQYF. The variable domain in full, with the rest retrieved from reference TRBV28 and TRBJ2-7, is DVKVTQSSRYLVKRTGEKVFLECVQDMDHENMFWYRQDPGLGLRLIYFSYDVKMKEKGDIPEGYSVSREKKERFSLILESASTNQTSMYLCASSPPGGFYYEQYFGPGTRLTVT.

Points on this clone: It may be a read error: a sequence one base away is much more abundant. Other DNA sequences in the sample encode the same CDR3. This chain links TRBV7-9 with TRBJ1-1; D uncertain. The CDR3 runs 13 residues. From germline, CDR1 is SEHNR and CDR2 FQNEAQ (reference sequence). The V end lost 1 base, the J end lost 0 bases, and 3 bases lay between the germline ends. In nucleotides, the CDR3 is TGTGCCAGCAGCTTAGACATGAACACTGAAGCTTTCTTT. As protein: CASSLDMNTEAFF.

Remarks on this clone: With a much larger clone just one base away, this may be a read error. V usage is TRBV27 and J usage is TRBJ2-4; 8 nucleotides agree with TRBD1. The CDR3 sequence is 15 residues long. The germline V gene has CDR1 MNHEY and CDR2 SMNVEV (reference sequence). This chain's CDR3 is CASSPPTGTGNVQYF. The CDR3 DNA follows: TGTGCCAGCAGTCCCCCGACAGGGACAGGAAACGTTCAGTACTTC.

The rearrangement uses TRBV7-9 and TRBJ2-2; tentatively, D is TRBD1 (6 bases). Germline V gene data show CDR1 as SEHNR and CDR2 as FQNEAQ (reference sequence). V was trimmed by 8 bases and J by 0 bases, leaving 13 bases between them. This CDR3 has 15 amino acids. CDR3 nucleotide sequence: TGTGCCAGCGTGAGGGGGAGCCCGAACACCGGGGAGCTGTTTTTT. Translating gives CASVRGSPNTGELFF. Filled out from reference TRBV7-9 and TRBJ2-2, the complete variable domain reads DTGVSQNPRHKITKRGQNVTFRCDPISEHNRLYWYRQTLGQGPEFLTYFQNEAQLEKSRLLSDRFSAERPKGSFSTLEIQRTEQGDSAMYLCASVRGSPNTGELFFGEGSRLTVL.

J is TRBJ2-5 and V is TRBV30; 9 nucleotides line up with TRBD2. CDR3 length equals 15 residues. Per germline, CDR1 GTSNPN and CDR2 SVGIG (reference sequence). V shed 0 bases, J shed 4 bases, and the junction held 6 bases outside the gene matches. In DNA form, the CDR3 reads TGTGCCTGGAGTGTACTGAGCGGGAGGCTAGAGACCCAGTACTTC. Amino acids: CAWSVLSGRLETQYF.

The CDR3 sequence is CASSWVGTDTGELFF. Written as DNA, the CDR3 is TGTGCCAGCAGTTGGGTAGGGACTGACACCGGGGAGCTGTTTTTT. This chain links TRBV27 with TRBJ2-2; possible D gene TRBD2, 6 bases. Germline loops: CDR1 MNHEY, CDR2 SMNVEV (reference sequence). This CDR3 spans 15 amino acids. The V gene lost 4 bases and the J gene lost 3 bases, with 12 bases spanning the gap.

This clone has a single count. The V and J genes are TRBV6-1 and TRBJ1-6; D uncertain. V shed 4 bases and J shed 9 bases, with 13 bases lying between them. Germline-derived CDR1 and CDR2 are MNHNS and SASEGT. The CDR3 has 14 amino acids. CDR3: CASSGSSLGSPLHF. The CDR3 bases are TGTGCCAGCAGTGGGAGTTCCCTTGGTTCACCCCTCCACTTT.

J is TRBJ1-1 and V is TRBV7-3; weak D call: TRBD1 (6 bases). This CDR3 comprises 15 residues. Germline CDR1 SGHTA, CDR2 FQGTGA. V lost 2 bases and J lost 0, with 10 bases in between. CDR3 nucleotides: TGTGCCAGCAGCTTAGTTGGACAGATGAACACTGAAGCTTTCTTT. Translating gives CASSLVGQMNTEAFF.

The V call is TRBV10-3, the J call TRBJ2-7; 11 bases align to TRBD2. After removal of 7 bases from V and 4 bases from J, the junction contained 6 bases not matched to a gene. The CDR3 extends over 14 amino acids. Germline lookup yields CDR1 ENHRY and CDR2 SYGVKD. The CDR3 DNA is TGTGCCATCAAGAAGACTAGCGGGAATTACGAGCAGTACTTC. Amino acid sequence: CAIKKTSGNYEQYF.

The DNA for the CDR3 is TGTGCCAGCTCACCGATGGGACAGGGCGGGAATCAGCCCCAGCATTTT. It encodes CASSPMGQGGNQPQHF. The chain joins TRBV18 to TRBJ1-5; 9 bases agree with TRBD1. This CDR3 is built from 16 residues. The junction had 7 bases not matched to a gene; V was cut back by 3 bases and J by 4 bases. Germline V gene sequence: CDR1 KGHSH, CDR2 LQKENI.